Listed here are 20 T cell receptor beta chains from one sample, sequenced in a study of spatial heterogeneity in lung cancer. Time point in this sample: sample taken at primary tumor resection. TCRdb re-called the 5' RACE reads through MiXCR, storing one row per CDR3 protein. The data show 85,000 to 100,000 distinct CDR3 sequences, approximately 12% seen once. The material sequenced was PBMCs, taken at surgery. The receptors were sampled from a male donor with early-stage non-small cell lung cancer.

The rearrangement joins TRBV12-3 or TRBV12-4 to TRBJ2-7, with D possibly TRBD2 on 6 matching bases. The germline V and J ends were trimmed by 3 bases and 10 bases, with 10 bases remaining between them. This CDR3 is 11 amino acids long. The CDR3 spells CASSLGSGQYF. CDR3 bases: TGTGCCAGCAGTTTGGGTAGCGGCCAGTACTTC.

This clonotype was found a few times. The chain carries TRBV7-3 and TRBJ1-3, with no clear D. The CDR3 spans 14 residues. CDR1 is SGHTA, CDR2 FQGTGA, per germline. Deletions cut 4 bases from V and 4 bases from J, with 11 bases between. This CDR3 reads CASSSTGMGNTIYF. The DNA of the CDR3 is TGTGCCAGCAGCTCAACGGGAATGGGAAACACCATATATTTT.

This clonotype was seen only a few times. The chain links TRBV9 to TRBJ2-2; the match to TRBD2 covers 7 bases. J was trimmed by 8 bases and V by 3 bases; bases with no gene match: 4. The CDR3 is made up of 13 amino acids. CDR1 and CDR2 (germline): SGDLS, YYNGEE. The CDR3: CASSGTSAGELFF. The CDR3 DNA is TGTGCCAGCAGCGGCACTAGCGCTGGGGAGCTGTTTTTT.

This clonotype was observed many times. CDR3 sequence (DNA): TGTGCCAGCAGCCGGACAGGGCGAGATGAAAAACTGTTTTTT. This codes for CASSRTGRDEKLFF. V and J are TRBV11-2 and TRBJ1-4, with 8 bases lining up with TRBD1. V was pared by 5 bases and J by 6 bases, with 5 bases of the junction left unmatched. Germline CDR1 and CDR2: SGHAT and FQNNGV. CDR3 length: 14 amino acids.

Ten or more counts support this clonotype. V usage is TRBV28 and J usage is TRBJ2-1; 7 nucleotides match TRBD1. V trimming: 5 bases; J trimming: 5 bases; junction bases outside the gene matches: 6. The CDR3 spans 14 residues. Germline CDR1 and CDR2: MDHEN and SYDVKM. The CDR3 loop is CASSPRQGDNEQFF. Here the CDR3 DNA reads TGTGCCAGCAGTCCGAGACAGGGAGACAATGAGCAGTTCTTC.

This clonotype was counted at least ten times. The CDR3 is CASSQDRPVSYGYTF. For the CDR3, the DNA is TGCGCCAGCAGCCAAGATAGGCCAGTTTCTTATGGCTACACCTTC. The V call is TRBV4-3, the J call TRBJ1-2; no definite D call. CDR1 LGHNA and CDR2 YSLEER come from the germline V gene. The V end was cut by 0 bases, the J end by 5 bases, with 13 bases between. CDR3 size: 15 residues.

V gene TRBV12-3 or TRBV12-4 combines with J gene TRBJ2-3; D is uncertain. The length of the CDR3 is 14 residues. Trimming pared 0 bases from V and 4 bases from J, leaving 8 bases between. CDR3 amino acids: CASSLAISADTQYF. DNA of the CDR3: TGTGCCAGCAGTTTAGCGATCAGCGCAGATACGCAGTATTTT.

This clonotype turned up a few times. The V call is TRBV12-3 or TRBV12-4, the J call TRBJ2-2; D perhaps matches TRBD1 (5 bases). There are 14 residues in the CDR3. Trimming took 6 bases from V and 3 from J, leaving 11 bases between them. CDR3 protein: CASSPTVHTGELFF. The DNA of the CDR3 is TGTGCCAGCAGCCCGACAGTCCACACCGGGGAGCTGTTTTTT.

This clonotype was recorded many times. The J gene is TRBJ2-1, the V gene TRBV7-3; maybe TRBD1 (5 bases). V was cut by 5 bases and J by 9 bases, with 17 bases left in between. CDR1 and CDR2 from the germline V gene are SGHTA and FQGTGA. This CDR3 is built from 14 residues. The CDR3 spells CASSPQGRSGEQFF. Here the CDR3 DNA reads TGTGCCAGCAGCCCCCAGGGAAGGTCTGGTGAGCAGTTCTTC.

The chain is built from TRBV6-5 and TRBJ1-1; D may be TRBD1 (5 bases). This CDR3 has 13 amino acids. Trimming shortened V by 4 bases and J by 4 bases, and 10 bases separated the two germline ends. Per the germline V gene, CDR1 is MNHEY and CDR2 is SVGAGI. CDR3 region: CASSSGVSTEAFF. The CDR3 nucleotides are TGTGCCAGCAGTTCGGGGGTGAGCACTGAAGCTTTCTTT.

This clonotype was detected a few times. The gene calls are TRBV5-1 and TRBJ2-3; 14 bases line up with TRBD2. The CDR3 covers 16 residues. Germline assignment: CDR1 SGHRS and CDR2 YFSETQ. The V and J ends lost 4 bases and 2 bases, in that order; junction bases with no gene match: 3. The CDR3 DNA sequence: TGCGCCAGCAGCCCGGGACTAGCGGGAGTCACAGATACGCAGTATTTT. Protein: CASSPGLAGVTDTQYF.

This clonotype has a count of ten or more. The chain couples TRBV6-2 or TRBV6-3 to TRBJ2-3, with D perhaps given as TRBD1 or TRBD2 (5 bases each). Trimming removed 2 bases from V and 5 bases from J, with 11 bases in between. CDR1 and CDR2 (germline): MNHEY, SVGEGT. The CDR3 runs to 14 residues. CDR3 DNA: TGTGCCAGCAGTTACGGGACGGAGGTAGATACGCAGTATTTT. Encoded protein: CASSYGTEVDTQYF.

The chain carries TRBV19 and TRBJ2-6; either TRBD1 or TRBD2 may supply D (6 bases each). This CDR3 region has 15 residues. Trimming cost V 5 bases and J 3 bases, with 11 bases left between them. Germline loops: CDR1 LNHDA, CDR2 SQIVND (reference sequence). The CDR3 DNA is TGTGCCAGTAGTGAACAGGGAGGTGGGGCCAACGTCCTGACTTTC. Residues: CASSEQGGGANVLTF.

This clonotype showed up just a few times. The chain uses TRBV7-2 and TRBJ1-1; no definite D call. The CDR3 consists of 14 residues. Trimming pared 5 bases from V and 10 bases from J, leaving 20 bases between. Germline V gene data show CDR1 as SGHTA and CDR2 as FQGNSA. The CDR3 here is CASSRVDAWEGAFF. As DNA, the CDR3 is TGTGCCAGCAGCCGGGTAGACGCCTGGGAGGGAGCTTTCTTT. Supplemented by reference TRBV7-2 and TRBJ1-1, the full variable domain reads GAGVSQSPSNKVTEKGKDVELRCDPISGHTALYWYRQSLGQGLEFLIYFQGNSAPDKSGLPSDRFSAERTGGSVSTLTIQRTQQEDSAVYLCASSRVDAWEGAFFGQGTRLTVV.

The chain has TRBV6-2 or TRBV6-3 and TRBJ2-5; no definite D call. V lost 2 bases and J 0 bases, leaving 7 bases between the germline ends. From germline, CDR1 is MNHEY and CDR2 SVGEGT. CDR3 size: 14 residues. The CDR3 DNA sequence: TGTGCCAGCAGTTACGTGGGCTACCAAGAGACCCAGTACTTC. Encoded protein: CASSYVGYQETQYF.

This chain uses TRBV25-1 with TRBJ2-5; D is unresolved. V lost 3 bases and J 5 bases, leaving 13 bases between the germline ends. Germline loops: CDR1 MGHDK, CDR2 SYGVNS. The CDR3 is 14 residues long. The CDR3 is CASSDGRFWETQYF. The CDR3 bases are TGTGCCAGCAGTGACGGACGGTTTTGGGAGACCCAGTACTTC.

This chain uses TRBV4-3 with TRBJ2-2, with a tentative D call TRBD2 (6 bases). The germline V gene encodes CDR1 LGHNA and CDR2 YSLEER. This CDR3 is 14 amino acids long. V was trimmed by 0 bases and J by 7 bases, leaving 9 bases between them. The CDR3 region is CASSQDSRGGELFF. The CDR3 nucleotides are TGCGCCAGCAGCCAAGACTCGCGGGGCGGGGAGCTGTTTTTT.

This clonotype occurred a few times. The genes are TRBV12-3 or TRBV12-4 and TRBJ2-3; D is ambiguous. This CDR3 region has 13 residues. Trimming left V 6 bases short and J 1 base short, with 8 bases between. Here the CDR3 reads CASSRSGTDTQYF. The CDR3 DNA sequence: TGTGCCAGCAGCCGATCCGGCACAGATACGCAGTATTTT.

The CDR3 sequence: CASSHRQGALETQYF. As DNA, the CDR3 is TGCGCCAGCAGCCACCGACAGGGGGCTTTGGAGACCCAGTACTTC. The chain is built from TRBV5-1 and TRBJ2-5, with 10 positions matching TRBD1. Trimming at V came to 4 bases and at J to 5 bases, leaving 8 bases not matched to a gene. This CDR3 has 15 amino acids. Germline CDR1 reads SGHRS; CDR2 reads YFSETQ.

The gene calls are TRBV16 and TRBJ2-1; a possible D gene is TRBD1 (5 bases). V lost 3 bases and J lost 6, with 9 bases in between. Germline CDR1 KGHSY, CDR2 FQNENV. This CDR3 region has 13 residues. In DNA form, the CDR3 reads TGTGCCAGCAGCCAGGACATTTCCAATGAGCAGTTCTTC. It specifies CASSQDISNEQFF. The whole variable domain, filled in from reference TRBV16 and TRBJ2-1, reads GEEVAQTPKHLVRGEGQKAKLYCAPIKGHSYVFWYQQVLKNEFKFLISFQNENVFDETGMPKERFSAKCLPNSPCSLEIQATKLEDSAVYFCASSQDISNEQFFGPGTRLTVL.